These T cell receptor beta chains were read from a single sample in a study of identical twins. MiXCR, run by TCRdb on the 5' RACE reads, gives a single entry per CDR3 protein. The sample has roughly 500,000 distinct CDR3 sequences, around 20% seen once. This sample was also put to use in a study of T cells expressing NK-cell markers.

Sequenced: CD4+ T cells sorted from blood. The receptor set was obtained from a young woman in good health. Each CDR3 is given with its conserved first and last residue. The D gene is left open where the match is weak. Size values are once, few and many counts, or a class for expanded clones, and some rows have none.

clone size: -; V gene: TRBV20-1; J gene: TRBJ2-3; D gene: TRBD2; CDR3 protein: CSASPTSGITDTQYF; CDR3 DNA: TGCAGTGCTAGCCCGACTAGCGGGATCACAGATACGCAGTATTTT
clone size: -; V gene: TRBV27; J gene: TRBJ2-7; D gene: TRBD1; CDR3 protein: CASRPGQGRDSYEQYF; CDR3 DNA: TGTGCCAGCAGACCGGGACAGGGGAGGGATTCCTACGAGCAGTACTTC
clone size: few; V gene: TRBV5-1; J gene: TRBJ1-2; D gene: -; CDR3 protein: CASSVDQVLYTF; CDR3 DNA: TGCGCCAGCAGCGTGGACCAAGTTCTCTACACCTTC
clone size: few; V gene: TRBV10-3; J gene: TRBJ2-2; D gene: -; CDR3 protein: CAIMDRGTGELFF; CDR3 DNA: TGTGCCATCATGGACCGCGGGACCGGGGAGCTGTTTTTT
clone size: -; V gene: TRBV15; J gene: TRBJ2-1; D gene: -; CDR3 protein: CATSRETGLYEQFF; CDR3 DNA: TGTGCCACCAGCAGAGAAACAGGGTTGTATGAGCAGTTCTTC
clone size: -; V gene: TRBV19; J gene: TRBJ2-1; D gene: TRBD2; CDR3 protein: CASSILLAGDNEQFF; CDR3 DNA: TGTGCCAGTAGTATACTGTTAGCGGGAGACAATGAGCAGTTCTTC
clone size: -; V gene: TRBV7-2; J gene: TRBJ2-7; D gene: -; CDR3 protein: CASSLVGVEQYF; CDR3 DNA: TGTGCCAGCAGCTTAGTCGGTGTCGAGCAGTACTTC
clone size: few; V gene: TRBV12-3/TRBV12-4; J gene: TRBJ1-2; D gene: TRBD1; CDR3 protein: CASSWDRVSYGYTF; CDR3 DNA: TGTGCCAGCAGCTGGGACAGGGTTAGCTATGGCTACACCTTC
clone size: -; V gene: TRBV9; J gene: TRBJ1-1; D gene: -; CDR3 protein: CASSVVTGRTEAFF; CDR3 DNA: TGTGCCAGCAGCGTGGTTACAGGAAGGACTGAAGCTTTCTTT
clone size: -; V gene: TRBV7-9; J gene: TRBJ2-7; D gene: TRBD1; CDR3 protein: CASSFQKTGVYEQYF; CDR3 DNA: TGTGCCAGCAGCTTCCAAAAGACAGGGGTATACGAGCAGTACTTC
clone size: -; V gene: TRBV2; J gene: TRBJ2-2; D gene: -; CDR3 protein: CASGGLGPDGELFF; CDR3 DNA: TGTGCCAGCGGGGGACTGGGGCCTGACGGGGAGCTGTTTTTT
clone size: few; V gene: TRBV24-1; J gene: TRBJ2-7; D gene: -; CDR3 protein: CATSDASGGEQYF; CDR3 DNA: TGTGCCACCAGTGATGCCTCAGGCGGCGAGCAGTACTTC
clone size: -; V gene: TRBV7-3; J gene: TRBJ2-1; D gene: TRBD2; CDR3 protein: CASSPTSGGHGEQFF; CDR3 DNA: TGTGCCAGCAGCCCTACTAGCGGGGGGCATGGTGAGCAGTTCTTC
clone size: -; V gene: TRBV7-2; J gene: TRBJ2-1; D gene: -; CDR3 protein: CASSLEGTQLYNEQFF; CDR3 DNA: TGTGCCAGCAGCTTAGAGGGAACCCAACTCTACAATGAGCAGTTCTTC
clone size: -; V gene: TRBV29-1; J gene: TRBJ1-1; D gene: TRBD1; CDR3 protein: CSATGVGSEAFF; CDR3 DNA: TGCAGCGCGACAGGGGTTGGATCTGAAGCTTTCTTT
clone size: few; V gene: TRBV11-2; J gene: TRBJ2-3; D gene: TRBD2; CDR3 protein: CASSRGGLAGPTSTDTQYF; CDR3 DNA: TGTGCCAGCAGCCGGGGGGGACTAGCGGGGCCTACTAGCACAGATACGCAGTATTTT
clone size: -; V gene: TRBV3-1; J gene: TRBJ1-2; D gene: -; CDR3 protein: CASSRSNPGGYTF; CDR3 DNA: TGTGCCAGCAGCCGCTCAAATCCGGGGGGCTACACCTTC
clone size: few; V gene: TRBV6-2/TRBV6-3; J gene: TRBJ2-3; D gene: -; CDR3 protein: CASSYSYGTDTQYF; CDR3 DNA: TGTGCCAGCAGTTACTCTTATGGCACAGATACGCAGTATTTT
clone size: -; V gene: TRBV10-3; J gene: TRBJ2-6; D gene: -; CDR3 protein: CAISAGVPGANVLTF; CDR3 DNA: TGTGCCATCAGTGCCGGGGTCCCTGGGGCCAACGTCCTGACTTTC
clone size: -; V gene: TRBV18; J gene: TRBJ2-7; D gene: -; CDR3 protein: CASSPDPGPSYEQYF; CDR3 DNA: TGTGCCAGCTCACCCGACCCGGGACCTTCCTACGAGCAGTACTTC
clone size: -; V gene: TRBV4-3; J gene: TRBJ2-1; D gene: -; CDR3 protein: CASSQDLGGDNEQFF; CDR3 DNA: TGCGCCAGCAGCCAAGATCTGGGCGGAGACAATGAGCAGTTCTTC
clone size: -; V gene: TRBV14; J gene: TRBJ2-5; D gene: -; CDR3 protein: CASSLSPTRGETQYF; CDR3 DNA: TGTGCCAGCAGCCTCAGCCCCACCCGGGGGGAGACCCAGTACTTC
clone size: -; V gene: TRBV12-3/TRBV12-4; J gene: TRBJ1-1; D gene: -; CDR3 protein: CASSLRADNKAFF; CDR3 DNA: TGTGCCAGCAGTTTACGGGCAGACAACAAAGCTTTCTTT
clone size: few; V gene: TRBV20-1; J gene: TRBJ2-6; D gene: -; CDR3 protein: CSARDASGANVLTF; CDR3 DNA: TGCAGTGCTAGAGATGCATCTGGGGCCAACGTCCTGACTTTC
clone size: few; V gene: TRBV7-9; J gene: TRBJ2-1; D gene: -; CDR3 protein: CASNQGSEQFF; CDR3 DNA: TGTGCCAGCAACCAAGGTTCCGAGCAGTTCTTC
clone size: few; V gene: TRBV9; J gene: TRBJ2-5; D gene: TRBD2; CDR3 protein: CASSVLADPRGTQYF; CDR3 DNA: TGTGCCAGCAGCGTACTAGCGGACCCCCGGGGGACCCAGTACTTC
clone size: -; V gene: TRBV27; J gene: TRBJ2-1; D gene: -; CDR3 protein: CASSLHGRSYNEQFF; CDR3 DNA: TGTGCCAGCAGTTTGCACGGACGTTCCTACAATGAGCAGTTCTTC
clone size: -; V gene: TRBV5-1; J gene: TRBJ2-7; D gene: -; CDR3 protein: CASSFGTLRAEQYF; CDR3 DNA: TGCGCCAGCAGCTTCGGGACTCTCCGTGCCGAGCAGTACTTC
clone size: few; V gene: TRBV24-1; J gene: TRBJ2-7; D gene: TRBD2; CDR3 protein: CATSDPTSGRTHEQYF; CDR3 DNA: TGTGCCACCAGTGATCCCACTAGCGGGAGGACCCACGAGCAGTACTTC
clone size: -; V gene: TRBV9; J gene: TRBJ2-3; D gene: -; CDR3 protein: CASSVRAEGDTQYF; CDR3 DNA: TGTGCCAGCAGCGTTCGAGCCGAGGGTGATACGCAGTATTTT
clone size: few; V gene: TRBV20-1; J gene: TRBJ1-1; D gene: TRBD1; CDR3 protein: CSARVTPGTGGTEAFF; CDR3 DNA: TGCAGTGCTAGAGTAACCCCCGGGACAGGGGGCACTGAAGCTTTCTTT
clone size: -; V gene: TRBV7-9; J gene: TRBJ2-7; D gene: TRBD2; CDR3 protein: CASSPLAGVPNEQYF; CDR3 DNA: TGTGCCAGCAGCCCATTAGCGGGGGTACCTAACGAGCAGTACTTC
clone size: few; V gene: TRBV5-4; J gene: TRBJ2-3; D gene: -; CDR3 protein: CASTDRRGNADTQYF; CDR3 DNA: TGTGCCAGCACCGATCGTAGGGGCAACGCAGATACGCAGTATTTT
clone size: few; V gene: TRBV10-3; J gene: TRBJ2-7; D gene: -; CDR3 protein: CAISGGLYEQYF; CDR3 DNA: TGTGCCATCAGTGGGGGGCTATACGAGCAGTACTTC
clone size: many; V gene: TRBV5-6; J gene: TRBJ2-3; D gene: -; CDR3 protein: CASRFGGGRDTQYF; CDR3 DNA: TGTGCCAGCAGGTTTGGGGGCGGAAGGGATACGCAGTATTTT
clone size: few; V gene: TRBV7-9; J gene: TRBJ2-7; D gene: -; CDR3 protein: CASSPRGPEQYF; CDR3 DNA: TGTGCCAGCAGCCCCAGGGGCCCCGAGCAGTACTTC
clone size: many; V gene: TRBV7-8; J gene: TRBJ2-7; D gene: TRBD1; CDR3 protein: CASSLSGGRYEQYF; CDR3 DNA: TGTGCCAGCAGCTTATCAGGGGGTCGCTACGAGCAGTACTTC
clone size: few; V gene: TRBV3-1; J gene: TRBJ1-1; D gene: -; CDR3 protein: CASSRAPEVNTEAFF; CDR3 DNA: TGTGCCAGCAGCCGAGCCCCGGAGGTGAACACTGAAGCTTTCTTT
clone size: -; V gene: TRBV20-1; J gene: TRBJ2-1; D gene: -; CDR3 protein: CSSFPSVIAHNEQFF; CDR3 DNA: TGCAGTTCATTTCCATCGGTGATCGCCCACAATGAGCAGTTCTTC
clone size: few; V gene: TRBV5-1; J gene: TRBJ2-7; D gene: -; CDR3 protein: CASSLVLQNYEQYF; CDR3 DNA: TGCGCCAGCAGCTTGGTGTTACAAAACTACGAGCAGTACTTC
clone size: few; V gene: TRBV20-1; J gene: TRBJ2-7; D gene: -; CDR3 protein: CSASLQGRGVWNEQYF; CDR3 DNA: TGCAGTGCTAGTCTCCAGGGCCGGGGAGTCTGGAACGAGCAGTACTTC
clone size: -; V gene: TRBV6-6; J gene: TRBJ1-6; D gene: -; CDR3 protein: CASSSPGTEPDF; CDR3 DNA: TGTGCCAGCAGTTCCCCCGGGACCGAACCCGACTTT
clone size: -; V gene: TRBV5-5; J gene: TRBJ2-1; D gene: -; CDR3 protein: CASSLEGAGEREQFF; CDR3 DNA: TGTGCCAGCAGCTTGGAGGGGGCGGGAGAGAGAGAGCAGTTCTTC
clone size: -; V gene: TRBV29-1; J gene: TRBJ2-5; D gene: TRBD1; CDR3 protein: CSVAGQFQETQYF; CDR3 DNA: TGCAGCGTTGCGGGACAGTTCCAAGAGACCCAGTACTTC
clone size: few; V gene: TRBV6-1; J gene: TRBJ2-3; D gene: TRBD2; CDR3 protein: CASRTGGSTDTQYF; CDR3 DNA: TGTGCCAGCAGGACGGGGGGTAGCACAGATACGCAGTATTTT
clone size: -; V gene: TRBV7-2; J gene: TRBJ2-7; D gene: -; CDR3 protein: CASSTGLASGEQYF; CDR3 DNA: TGTGCCAGCAGCACGGGACTCGCCTCGGGCGAGCAGTACTTC
clone size: few; V gene: TRBV6-5; J gene: TRBJ2-7; D gene: TRBD1; CDR3 protein: CASSYQGTAYEQYF; CDR3 DNA: TGTGCCAGCAGTTACCAAGGGACAGCCTACGAGCAGTACTTC
clone size: -; V gene: TRBV20-1; J gene: TRBJ2-1; D gene: -; CDR3 protein: CSVLGGYNEQFF; CDR3 DNA: TGCAGCGTACTCGGGGGCTACAATGAGCAGTTCTTC
clone size: few; V gene: TRBV20-1; J gene: TRBJ2-7; D gene: -; CDR3 protein: CSASTRPEGEQYF; CDR3 DNA: TGCAGTGCTAGCACGAGACCCGAGGGTGAGCAGTACTTC
clone size: -; V gene: TRBV5-1; J gene: TRBJ2-3; D gene: -; CDR3 protein: CASSRTLAIDTQYF; CDR3 DNA: TGCGCCAGCAGCAGGACCCTAGCGATAGATACGCAGTATTTT
clone size: -; V gene: TRBV4-3; J gene: TRBJ2-7; D gene: -; CDR3 protein: CASSQGFATSSYEQYF; CDR3 DNA: TGCGCCAGCAGCCAAGGTTTTGCGACTAGCTCCTACGAGCAGTACTTC
clone size: -; V gene: TRBV12-3/TRBV12-4; J gene: TRBJ1-3; D gene: -; CDR3 protein: CASSALLLNSGNTIYF; CDR3 DNA: TGTGCCAGCAGTGCCCTCCTTCTAAACTCTGGAAACACCATATATTTT